This record covers a single TCR beta chain. Its specificity is not known. Germline CDR1 reads SGHVS; CDR2 reads FQNEAQ. V lost 1 base and J lost 4, with 6 bases in between. The CDR3 runs to 13 residues. Some clones are missing from TCRdb's copy, which holds only in-frame ones; the method was immunoSEQ multiplex PCR. There are about 53,000 clones in the sample; 80% to 90% occur only once, and around 9.9% lies in the top ten. The entry originates in a study of OX40 agonist ivuxolimab in advanced cancers. Autoimmune disease history or systemic immunosuppression was exclusionary. Study conclusions and caveats: Mean expanded clone counts were higher in CD8+ than CD4+ T cells.

Sequences were derived from CD4+ or CD8+ T cells sorted from blood, sampled in a trial of the OX40 agonist ivuxolimab. The genes are TRBV7-8 and TRBJ2-3; D gene unclear. This TCR was sampled from an adult with an advanced solid tumor such as melanoma, head and neck, liver or kidney cancer. The CDR3 region has the DNA TGTGCCAGCAGCTTAGGACGGTCAGATACGCAGTATTTT. This codes for CASSLGRSDTQYF.